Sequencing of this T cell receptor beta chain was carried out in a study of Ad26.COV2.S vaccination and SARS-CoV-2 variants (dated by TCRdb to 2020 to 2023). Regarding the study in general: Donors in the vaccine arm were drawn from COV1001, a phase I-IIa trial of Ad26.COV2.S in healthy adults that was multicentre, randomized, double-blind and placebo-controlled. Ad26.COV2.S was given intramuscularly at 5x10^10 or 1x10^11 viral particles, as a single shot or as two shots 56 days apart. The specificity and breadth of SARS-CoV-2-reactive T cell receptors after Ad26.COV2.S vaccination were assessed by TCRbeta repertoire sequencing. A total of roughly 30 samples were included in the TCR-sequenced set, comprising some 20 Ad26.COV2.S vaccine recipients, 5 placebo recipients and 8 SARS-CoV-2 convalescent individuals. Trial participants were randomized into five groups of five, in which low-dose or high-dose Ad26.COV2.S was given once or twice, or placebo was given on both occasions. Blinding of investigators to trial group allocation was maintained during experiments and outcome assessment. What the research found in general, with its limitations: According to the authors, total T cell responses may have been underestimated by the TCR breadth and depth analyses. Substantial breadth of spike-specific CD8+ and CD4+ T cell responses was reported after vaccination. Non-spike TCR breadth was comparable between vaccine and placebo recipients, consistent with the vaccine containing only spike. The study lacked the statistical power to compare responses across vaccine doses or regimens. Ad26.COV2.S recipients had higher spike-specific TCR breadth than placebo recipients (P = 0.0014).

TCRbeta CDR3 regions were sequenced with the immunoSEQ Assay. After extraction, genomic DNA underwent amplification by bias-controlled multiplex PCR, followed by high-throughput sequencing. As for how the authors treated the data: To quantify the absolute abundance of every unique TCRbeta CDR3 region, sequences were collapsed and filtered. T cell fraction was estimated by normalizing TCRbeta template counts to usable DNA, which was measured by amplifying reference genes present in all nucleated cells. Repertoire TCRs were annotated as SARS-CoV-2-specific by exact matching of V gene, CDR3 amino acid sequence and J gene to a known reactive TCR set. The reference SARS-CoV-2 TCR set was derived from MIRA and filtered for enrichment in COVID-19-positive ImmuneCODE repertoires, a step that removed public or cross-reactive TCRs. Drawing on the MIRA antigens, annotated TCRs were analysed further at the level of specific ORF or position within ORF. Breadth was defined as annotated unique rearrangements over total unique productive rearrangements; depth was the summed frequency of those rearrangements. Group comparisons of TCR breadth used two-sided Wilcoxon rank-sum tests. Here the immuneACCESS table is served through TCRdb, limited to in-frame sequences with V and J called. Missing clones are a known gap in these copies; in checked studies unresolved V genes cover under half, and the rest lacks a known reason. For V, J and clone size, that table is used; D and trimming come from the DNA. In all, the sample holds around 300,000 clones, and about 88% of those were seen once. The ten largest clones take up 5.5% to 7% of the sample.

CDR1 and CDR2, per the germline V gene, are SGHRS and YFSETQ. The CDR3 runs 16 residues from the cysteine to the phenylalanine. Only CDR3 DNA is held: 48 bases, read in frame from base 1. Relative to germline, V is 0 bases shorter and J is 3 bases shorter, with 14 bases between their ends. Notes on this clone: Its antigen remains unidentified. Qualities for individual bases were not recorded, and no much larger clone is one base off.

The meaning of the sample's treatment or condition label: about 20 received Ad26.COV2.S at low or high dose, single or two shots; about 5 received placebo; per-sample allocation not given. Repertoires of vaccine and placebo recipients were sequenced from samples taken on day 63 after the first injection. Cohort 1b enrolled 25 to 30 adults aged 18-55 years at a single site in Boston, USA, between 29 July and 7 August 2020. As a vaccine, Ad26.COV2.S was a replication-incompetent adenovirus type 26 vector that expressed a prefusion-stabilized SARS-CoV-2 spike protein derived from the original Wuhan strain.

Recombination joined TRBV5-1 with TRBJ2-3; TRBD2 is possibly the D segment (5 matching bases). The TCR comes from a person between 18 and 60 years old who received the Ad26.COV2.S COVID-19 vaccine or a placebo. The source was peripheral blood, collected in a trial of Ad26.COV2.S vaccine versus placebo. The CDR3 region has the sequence CASSLVPGPGTDTQYF. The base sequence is TGCGCCAGCAGCTTGGTACCGGGCCCGGGGACAGATACGCAGTATTTT.